The 20 T cell receptor beta chains below all came from one sample that was sequenced in a study of shared clonotypes between healthy human individuals. TCRdb keeps only in-frame clones here, not all; method: immunoSEQ multiplex PCR. The data show about 870,000 clones, with almost 95% seen just once and about 25% held by the top ten. CD8 cells classed as naive were CD45RO-negative and positively selected for CCR7, excluding terminally differentiated effector memory CD45RA+ cells. The specimen was naive CD8+ T cells sorted from blood. These receptors all come from a man aged 25-45 years in good health.

This chain links TRBV28 with TRBJ1-2; tentative D call: TRBD1 (6 bases). Trimming took off 2 bases at V and 6 bases at J, with 10 bases between the two ends. CDR3 length equals 13 residues. CDR1 MDHEN and CDR2 SYDVKM come from the germline V gene. CDR3 loop: CASSLGGANGYTF. Written as DNA, the CDR3 is TGTGCCAGCAGTTTAGGGGGGGCGAATGGCTACACCTTC.

V is TRBV10-3 and J is TRBJ1-5; TRBD1 is a possible D gene (6 bases). The CDR3 contains 15 residues. Trimming removed 2 bases at V and 6 bases at J, with 14 bases between. CDR1 is ENHRY and CDR2 is SYGVKD in the germline V gene. CDR3 coding DNA: TGTGCCATCAGTGAGCAGGGGCTGGAGGCTCAGCCCCAGCATTTT. This translates into CAISEQGLEAQPQHF.

The chain links TRBV10-2 to TRBJ2-6; TRBD2 matches at 11 bases. Per germline, CDR1 WSHSY and CDR2 SAAADI. The CDR3 runs 20 residues. Trimming cost V 6 bases and J 2 bases; bases outside gene matches: 15. CDR3 DNA sequence: TGCGCCAGCAGGGGAACCGGGGTAGCGGGAGGGTTTGCTGGGGCCAACGTCCTGACTTTC. It specifies CASRGTGVAGGFAGANVLTF.

The rearrangement uses TRBV28 and TRBJ2-7; a weak D match, TRBD2 (6 bases). The CDR3 has 15 residues. V was trimmed by 6 bases and J by 3 bases, leaving 18 bases between them. The germline V gene has CDR1 MDHEN and CDR2 SYDVKM. The CDR3 sequence is CASSAGGRIDYEQYF. CDR3 bases: TGTGCCAGCAGCGCCGGGGGTAGGATTGACTACGAGCAGTACTTC.

This chain joins TRBV19 and TRBJ2-7, with TRBD1 identical over 9 bases. Germline values: CDR1 LNHDA, CDR2 SQIVND (reference sequence). J was trimmed by 6 bases and V by 0 bases; bases with no gene match: 6. The CDR3 runs to 15 residues. CDR3 in amino acids: CASSIEAGQGGEQYF. CDR3 nucleotides: TGTGCCAGTAGTATAGAGGCGGGACAGGGTGGCGAGCAGTACTTC.

The chain uses TRBV29-1 and TRBJ2-5, with D hard to call. Trimming removed 8 bases from V and 2 bases from J, with 15 bases in between. The CDR3 has 13 amino acids. The germline V gene encodes CDR1 SQVTM and CDR2 ANQGSEA. The CDR3 DNA reads as TGCAGCCTCCGTCTCAGCAGTCAAGAGACCCAGTACTTC. Translated, it gives CSLRLSSQETQYF.

The gene calls are TRBV6-4 and TRBJ2-2; TRBD1 matches 7 bases. CDR3 size: 14 residues. Losses at the gene ends were 6 bases for V and 2 bases for J; bases not matched to a gene: 3. Per the germline V gene, CDR1 is MRHNA and CDR2 is SNTAGT. The CDR3 loop reads CASSRQGNTGELFF. CDR3 coding DNA: TGTGCCAGCAGCCGACAGGGTAACACCGGGGAGCTGTTTTTT.

This chain uses TRBV28 with TRBJ1-2, with 10 bases identical to TRBD1. The length of the CDR3 is 16 residues. After removal of 6 bases from V and 2 bases from J, the junction contained 9 bases not matched to a gene. The V gene's germline CDR1 is MDHEN and CDR2 SYDVKM. The CDR3 loop reads CASSRLAGQGNYGYTF. CDR3 sequence (DNA): TGTGCCAGCAGCCGCCTCGCGGGACAGGGGAACTATGGCTACACCTTC.

The chain joins TRBV9 to TRBJ2-5; 10 nucleotides agree with TRBD1. Germline CDR1 and CDR2: SGDLS and YYNGEE. The CDR3 contains 15 residues. Trimming at V came to 0 bases and at J to 5 bases, leaving 4 bases not matched to a gene. The CDR3 nucleotides read TGTGCCAGCAGCGTAGTGGGGACAGGGGTGGAGACCCAGTACTTC. Translation: CASSVVGTGVETQYF. Looking up the rest from reference TRBV9 and TRBJ2-5 gives the full variable domain: DSGVTQTPKHLITATGQRVTLRCSPRSGDLSVYWYQQSLDQGLQFLIQYYNGEERAKGNILERFSAQQFPDLHSELNLSSLELGDSALYFCASSVVGTGVETQYFGPGTRLLVL.

The rearrangement joins TRBV29-1 to TRBJ2-7; 13 bases match TRBD2. CDR3 length equals 14 residues. The V segment lost 7 bases and the J segment 2 bases; nucleotides outside the gene matches: 5. CDR1 is SQVTM, CDR2 ANQGSEA, per germline. The CDR3 DNA follows: TGCAGCGCCCTGACTAGCGGGAGGCCCTACGAGCAGTACTTC. Its translation: CSALTSGRPYEQYF.

The genes are TRBV11-3 and TRBJ1-5; D not resolved. The CDR3 totals 14 residues. Per the germline V gene, CDR1 is SGHNT and CDR2 is YENEEA. The ends were cut back, 4 bases at V and 0 bases at J, with 7 bases in the middle. This CDR3 reads CASSSVYSNQPQHF. CDR3 nucleotides: TGTGCCAGCAGCTCAGTTTATAGCAATCAGCCCCAGCATTTT.

The chain joins TRBV11-2 to TRBJ2-7; 10 positions agree with TRBD2. CDR1 and CDR2 from the germline V gene are SGHAT and FQNNGV. CDR3 length: 14 amino acids. J gave up 7 bases and V 4 bases, and 7 bases lay outside the gene matches. CDR3 protein: CASSSGTSAGEQYF. CDR3 DNA: TGTGCCAGCAGCTCCGGGACTAGCGCGGGAGAGCAGTACTTC.

This chain uses TRBV7-6 with TRBJ2-7; possibly TRBD1 or TRBD2 for D (6 bases each). Germline CDR1 reads SGHVS; CDR2 reads FNYEAQ. V lost 1 base and J lost 6, with 16 bases in between. The CDR3 has 15 residues. CDR3 in DNA: TGTGCCAGCAGCTTAGATCCGGGGGCGAATGGCGAGCAGTACTTC. Translated: CASSLDPGANGEQYF.

The chain has TRBV7-8 and TRBJ1-1, with TRBD1 matching over 10 bases. The CDR3 extends over 14 amino acids. V lost 2 bases and J lost 7; bases outside the gene matches: 4. CDR1 SGHVS and CDR2 FQNEAQ come from the germline V gene. The CDR3 DNA is TGTGCCAGCAGCTTAATAGGACAGGGGGATGAAGCTTTCTTT. Translating it yields CASSLIGQGDEAFF.

The chain is built from TRBV27 and TRBJ2-2; the D is unclear. Trimming took off 6 bases at V and 7 bases at J, with 12 bases between the two ends. This CDR3 spans 13 amino acids. CDR1 and CDR2 from the germline V gene are MNHEY and SMNVEV (reference sequence). The CDR3 sequence: CASSPPLGGELFF. In DNA form, the CDR3 reads TGTGCCAGCAGCCCCCCCTTGGGCGGGGAGCTGTTTTTT.

V and J are TRBV7-9 and TRBJ2-7; tentative D call: TRBD1 (6 bases). The CDR3 extends over 16 amino acids. V lost 5 bases and J lost 0, with 17 bases in between. Germline values: CDR1 SEHNR, CDR2 FQNEAQ (reference sequence). This chain's CDR3 is CASSPLTGLSSYEQYF. CDR3 nucleotide sequence: TGTGCCAGCAGCCCGCTGACAGGCTTAAGCTCCTACGAGCAGTACTTC.

The chain employs TRBV10-1 and TRBJ2-2; D unresolved. The germline V and J ends were trimmed by 5 bases and 5 bases, with 6 bases remaining between them. This CDR3 has 12 residues. Germline CDR1 reads WNHNN; CDR2 reads SYGVQD (reference sequence). CDR3 residues: CASSKGTGELFF. Written as DNA, the CDR3 is TGCGCCAGCAGTAAGGGTACCGGGGAGCTGTTTTTT.

About this clone: This specimen includes other DNA sequences encoding the same CDR3. The V gene is TRBV9, the J gene TRBJ1-2, with D maybe TRBD1 (5 bases). Trimming shortened V by 3 bases and J by 4 bases, and 10 bases separated the two germline ends. The CDR3 spans 13 residues. Germline CDR1 and CDR2: SGDLS and YYNGEE. Here the CDR3 reads CASSATGGYGYTF. DNA for the CDR3: TGTGCCAGCAGCGCCACAGGTGGCTATGGCTACACCTTC.

The chain has TRBV7-9 and TRBJ1-4, with D uncertain. CDR1 and CDR2 from the germline V gene are SEHNR and FQNEAQ (reference sequence). CDR3 size: 15 residues. V was cut by 5 bases and J by 6 bases, with 16 bases left in between. CDR3 DNA: TGTGCCAGCAGCACGATCCTGGGTGGGGATGAAAAACTGTTTTTT. This codes for CASSTILGGDEKLFF.

This rearrangement joins TRBV25-1 to TRBJ1-2; D uncertain. V lost 4 bases, J lost 4 bases, and 10 bases lay in between. This CDR3 comprises 13 residues. Germline loops: CDR1 MGHDK, CDR2 SYGVNS. The CDR3 nucleotides read TGTGCCAGCAGTGTTGGTATTGGCTATGGCTACACCTTC. Its protein product is CASSVGIGYGYTF.